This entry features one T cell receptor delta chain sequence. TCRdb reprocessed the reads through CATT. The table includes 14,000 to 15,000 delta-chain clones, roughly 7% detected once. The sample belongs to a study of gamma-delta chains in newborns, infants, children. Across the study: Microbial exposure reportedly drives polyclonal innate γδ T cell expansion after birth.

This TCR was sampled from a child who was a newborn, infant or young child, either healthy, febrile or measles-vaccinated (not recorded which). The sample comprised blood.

CDR3 region: CACDYVLGDTTAQLFF. CDR3 nucleotide sequence: TGTGCCTGTGACTACGTACTGGGGGATACGACAGCACAACTCTTCTTT. The chain employs TRDV2 and TRDJ2, with 12 bases matching TRDD3. The CDR3 has 16 amino acids. The V gene's germline CDR1 is GEAIGNYY and CDR2 EKD. V lost 3 bases and J lost 4; bases outside the gene matches: 5.